What follows is one TCR beta chain and its context. Its antigen is not known. This entry comes from a study of blood T cells in healthy people across ages. Study-level findings and limits: Considered underestimates were the diversity estimates obtained from one million T cells.

The CDR3 has 15 amino acids. The junction had 3 bases not matched to a gene; V was cut back by 0 bases and J by 6 bases. Germline V gene sequence: CDR1 ENHRY, CDR2 SYGVKD. A sample-barcoded 5' primer and a J-beta primer mix were used in a second PCR of about 6 to 12 cycles. TCRdb re-called the 5' RACE reads with MiXCR, one entry per CDR3 protein. The profile shows fewer than 600,000 distinct CDR3 sequences, 25% to 35% of them singletons. This same sample was also part of a study on T cells of mothers and their children.

The gene calls are TRBV10-3 and TRBJ1-4; 8 bases agree with TRBD1. The TCR sequence derives from a boy between 2 and 15 years old in good health. Sequenced: blood. In DNA form, the CDR3 reads TGTGCCATCAGTGAGTCGGACAGGGTGGATGAAAAACTGTTTTTT. It is translated as CAISESDRVDEKLFF.